A selection of T cell receptor beta chains follows, all from one sample in a study of shared clonotypes between healthy human individuals. Produced via immunoSEQ multiplex PCR; TCRdb's table is partial and in-frame only. Of some 500,000 clones listed, approximately 80% are singletons. Sequencing was done on a sample of PBMCs. All receptors come from a woman in her thirties or forties in good health. Some clones in this sample may be carry-over from other donors' samples. Each CDR3 is given with its conserved first and last residue. A D gene is named only where the DNA matches it firmly. The size field is filled for only some rows; it gives once, few, many or a size class.

J: TRBJ2-7
size: many
V: TRBV4-1
D: -
DNA: TGCGCCAGCAGCCACCTTCTGAGATACGAGCAGTACTTC
CDR3: CASSHLLRYEQYF

J: TRBJ2-5
size: -
V: TRBV7-2
D: -
DNA: TGTGCCAGCAGCAACGCCCGAGAGACCCAGTACTTC
CDR3: CASSNARETQYF

J: TRBJ2-5
size: -
V: TRBV29-1
D: TRBD2
DNA: TGCAGCGTTGAAGGGCGCGGGGGGCAAGAGACCCAGTACTTC
CDR3: CSVEGRGGQETQYF

J: TRBJ2-6
size: -
V: TRBV7-9
D: -
DNA: TGTGCCAGCAGACCTCGGCCGAGCTCTGGGGCCAACGTCCTGACTTTC
CDR3: CASRPRPSSGANVLTF

J: TRBJ1-6
size: few
V: TRBV25-1
D: -
DNA: TGTGCCAGCAGTGATAAGGAATTCCCCCTATCTCCCCTCCACTTT
CDR3: CASSDKEFPLSPLHF

J: TRBJ2-2
size: many
V: TRBV5-4
D: -
DNA: TGTGCCAGCAGCTTGGGCAGGGCCCTAAACACCGGGGAGCTGTTTTTT
CDR3: CASSLGRALNTGELFF

J: TRBJ2-7
size: -
V: TRBV30
D: -
DNA: TGTGCCTGGAGTCCCATGGGCGAGCAGTACTTC
CDR3: CAWSPMGEQYF

J: TRBJ1-1
size: -
V: TRBV30
D: -
DNA: TGTGCCTGGAGTGGATCAAGGCTGAACACTGAAGCTTTCTTT
CDR3: CAWSGSRLNTEAFF

J: TRBJ2-1
size: -
V: TRBV7-3
D: TRBD2
DNA: TGTGCCAGCAGCTTGGGACTAGTGTACTACAATGAGCAGTTCTTC
CDR3: CASSLGLVYYNEQFF

J: TRBJ2-5
size: -
V: TRBV18
D: -
DNA: TGTGCCAGCTCACCGGGCCGATCGAGAGAGACCCAGTACTTC
CDR3: CASSPGRSRETQYF

J: TRBJ2-7
size: -
V: TRBV5-3
D: -
DNA: TGTGCCAGAAGCTTGGCATGGGCCCTGTTGGGGGAGCAGTACTTC
CDR3: CARSLAWALLGEQYF

J: TRBJ2-2
size: -
V: TRBV5-1
D: -
DNA: TGCGCCAGCAGCCCCAGGACAGCGAACACCGGGGAGCTGTTTTTT
CDR3: CASSPRTANTGELFF

J: TRBJ1-5
size: -
V: TRBV5-6
D: -
DNA: TGTGCCAGCAGCTTGGCCGCGTTTAGCAATCAGCCCCAGCATTTT
CDR3: CASSLAAFSNQPQHF

J: TRBJ2-6
size: -
V: TRBV28
D: TRBD1
DNA: TGTGCCAGCAGGCCTAAGACAGGGCTCTCTGGGGCCAACGTCCTGACTTTC
CDR3: CASRPKTGLSGANVLTF

J: TRBJ1-2
size: -
V: TRBV4-1
D: -
DNA: TGCGCCAGCAGCCAAACCCCGAAAGTGGGCTATGGCTACACCTTC
CDR3: CASSQTPKVGYGYTF

J: TRBJ1-1
size: -
V: TRBV6-1
D: -
DNA: TGTGCCAGCAGTGAACAGAAAAACACTGAAGCTTTCTTT
CDR3: CASSEQKNTEAFF

J: TRBJ2-7
size: -
V: TRBV7-2
D: -
DNA: TGTGCCAGCAGCCGAAACGGGGGCTTGATCTACGAGCAGTACTTC
CDR3: CASSRNGGLIYEQYF

J: TRBJ2-5
size: many
V: TRBV5-4
D: -
DNA: TGTGCCAGCAGCTTGGTACCCCGGGAGACCCAGTACTTC
CDR3: CASSLVPRETQYF

J: TRBJ1-3
size: once
V: TRBV5-1
D: -
DNA: TGCGCCAGCAGCTTGGAAGGCTCGGGAAACACCATATATTTT
CDR3: CASSLEGSGNTIYF

J: TRBJ2-3
size: -
V: TRBV5-1
D: -
DNA: TGCGCCAGCTCGTTACTAGACGCAGATACGCAGTATTTT
CDR3: CASSLLDADTQYF

J: TRBJ1-4
size: -
V: TRBV28
D: TRBD1
DNA: TGTGCCAGCAGTGTGGACAGGGCAACTAATGAAAAACTGTTTTTT
CDR3: CASSVDRATNEKLFF

J: TRBJ2-7
size: -
V: TRBV30
D: TRBD2
DNA: TGTGCCTGGAGTGCGCTGGCTAGCGGAGATCCGGAGCAGTACTTC
CDR3: CAWSALASGDPEQYF

J: TRBJ2-2
size: -
V: TRBV2
D: TRBD2
DNA: TGTGCCAGCAGTGAACGGACCGGGGGGACCGGGGAGCTGTTTTTT
CDR3: CASSERTGGTGELFF

J: TRBJ2-4
size: -
V: TRBV5-4
D: TRBD2
DNA: TGTGCCAGCAGCTTGGGACTAGCGAATGGGGTCATTCAGTACTTC
CDR3: CASSLGLANGVIQYF

J: TRBJ1-2
size: -
V: TRBV28
D: -
DNA: TGTGCCAGCAGTTTAGATGGCAGGAGGACCTATGGCTACACCTTC
CDR3: CASSLDGRRTYGYTF

J: TRBJ1-1
size: -
V: TRBV30
D: TRBD1
DNA: TGTGCCTGGAGCGGACAGGCGAACGCTGAAGCTTTCTTT
CDR3: CAWSGQANAEAFF

J: TRBJ2-7
size: -
V: TRBV28
D: TRBD2
DNA: TGTGCCAGCAGAACTCCGGGACTAGCGGGAGATGAGCAGTACTTC
CDR3: CASRTPGLAGDEQYF

J: TRBJ2-7
size: -
V: TRBV15
D: -
DNA: TGTGCCACCAGCACGGGGTACGGCTACGAGCAGTACTTC
CDR3: CATSTGYGYEQYF

J: TRBJ1-5
size: -
V: TRBV6-1
D: -
DNA: TGTGCCAGCAGTGAAGGTGGGCGACAGCCCCAGCATTTT
CDR3: CASSEGGRQPQHF

J: TRBJ2-6
size: many
V: TRBV28
D: -
DNA: TGTGCCAGCAGCCCAATGGGGTCGGATGTGGCCAACGTCCTGACTTTC
CDR3: CASSPMGSDVANVLTF

J: TRBJ2-1
size: -
V: TRBV2
D: TRBD2
DNA: TGTGCCAGCGCTGTACTAGCGGGGGCCTACAATGAGCAGTTCTTC
CDR3: CASAVLAGAYNEQFF

J: TRBJ2-7
size: -
V: TRBV28
D: -
DNA: TGTGCCAGCAGTTTCTCCGGGGCCTCCTACGAGCAGTACTTC
CDR3: CASSFSGASYEQYF

J: TRBJ1-6
size: -
V: TRBV4-2
D: -
DNA: TGTGCCAGCAGCCAAGATGTGGGGTTAATAGGCTCACCCCTCCACTTT
CDR3: CASSQDVGLIGSPLHF

J: TRBJ1-1
size: -
V: TRBV5-1
D: -
DNA: TGCGCCAGCAGCGAGGGCACCCGGAGGCTCATGAACACTGAAGCTTTCTTT
CDR3: CASSEGTRRLMNTEAFF

J: TRBJ2-7
size: -
V: TRBV6-6
D: -
DNA: TGTGCCAGCAGTTCGGGACCTAACCATAAGCAGTACTTC
CDR3: CASSSGPNHKQYF

J: TRBJ2-7
size: -
V: TRBV11-3
D: -
DNA: TGTGCCAGCAGCTTAGGTGGCCGGGAGCAGTACTTC
CDR3: CASSLGGREQYF

J: TRBJ2-7
size: -
V: TRBV18
D: -
DNA: TGTGCCAGCTCGCCCGGGGCCTCCCACGAGCAGTACTTC
CDR3: CASSPGASHEQYF

J: TRBJ2-7
size: -
V: TRBV28
D: TRBD2
DNA: TGTGCCAGCAGTACCCCGGGAGGAGGAGAGCAGTACTTC
CDR3: CASSTPGGGEQYF

J: TRBJ2-7
size: -
V: TRBV2
D: -
DNA: TGTGCCAGCAGTGAATTCGACCGGAGCTCCTACGAGCAGTACTTC
CDR3: CASSEFDRSSYEQYF

J: TRBJ2-3
size: -
V: TRBV27
D: TRBD1
DNA: TGTGCCAGCAGTCTGACAGGGCTCGAAACAGATACGCAGTATTTT
CDR3: CASSLTGLETDTQYF

J: TRBJ2-3
size: -
V: TRBV10-3
D: TRBD2
DNA: TGTGCCATCAGAGGGGGTAGCGGGAGAGGGAGCACAGATACGCAGTATTTT
CDR3: CAIRGGSGRGSTDTQYF

J: TRBJ2-7
size: -
V: TRBV28
D: -
DNA: TGTGCCAGCAGACTTACCCAATGGGGACTGAGCTACGGGCAGTACTTC
CDR3: CASRLTQWGLSYGQYF

J: TRBJ1-1
size: -
V: TRBV27
D: -
DNA: TGTGCCAGCAGTTTATCGAGGGTCAGGGCTTTGAACACTGAAGCTTTCTTT
CDR3: CASSLSRVRALNTEAFF

J: TRBJ2-7
size: many
V: TRBV7-8
D: -
DNA: TGTGCCAGCAGCTCCAAGAGGGGTGGCTACGAGCAGTACTTC
CDR3: CASSSKRGGYEQYF

J: TRBJ2-1
size: once
V: TRBV15
D: TRBD1
DNA: TGTGCCACCAGCAGGGGGGGGGACAGGGATAGGTATGAGCAGTTCTTC
CDR3: CATSRGGDRDRYEQFF

J: TRBJ1-5
size: -
V: TRBV28
D: -
DNA: TGTGCCAGCAGTTCCCCGGACACCCTAGTCAATCAGCCCCAGCATTTT
CDR3: CASSSPDTLVNQPQHF

J: TRBJ2-2
size: few
V: TRBV6-6
D: -
DNA: TGTGCCAGCAGCCCAGCGGAGGCCGGGGAGCTGTTTTTT
CDR3: CASSPAEAGELFF

J: TRBJ1-5
size: -
V: TRBV9
D: -
DNA: TGTGCCAGCAGCAGGGACGGCAGCAATCAGCCCCAGCATTTT
CDR3: CASSRDGSNQPQHF

J: TRBJ2-2
size: -
V: TRBV28
D: -
DNA: TGTGCCAGCAGTTTCTTATCCACCGGGGAGCTGTTTTTT
CDR3: CASSFLSTGELFF

J: TRBJ1-2
size: -
V: TRBV11-2
D: -
DNA: TGTGCCAGCAGCTTAGTTGGGGGCTCGACTGGCTACACCTTC
CDR3: CASSLVGGSTGYTF

J: TRBJ2-7
size: many
V: TRBV7-9
D: -
DNA: TGTGCCAGCAGCTTACCTCCCGCGGCAGGGCCCCACTCCTACGAGCAGTACTTC
CDR3: CASSLPPAAGPHSYEQYF

J: TRBJ2-7
size: few
V: TRBV19
D: -
DNA: TGTGCCAGTAGGTTTGCGGCTAGCGAATATTACGAGCAGTACTTC
CDR3: CASRFAASEYYEQYF

J: TRBJ1-2
size: -
V: TRBV28
D: -
DNA: TGTGCCAGCAGTTTAGTTGGGCGCGTCTATGGCTACACCTTC
CDR3: CASSLVGRVYGYTF

J: TRBJ2-2
size: -
V: TRBV19
D: -
DNA: TGTGCCAGTAGTATGAACACCGGGGAGCTGTTTTTT
CDR3: CASSMNTGELFF

J: TRBJ1-2
size: -
V: TRBV29-1
D: -
DNA: TGCAGCGTTGCACCGGATGCCGTTGATGGCTACACCTTC
CDR3: CSVAPDAVDGYTF

J: TRBJ1-3
size: -
V: TRBV30
D: TRBD1
DNA: TGTGCCTGCCACCGGACAGGGGGCTCTGGAAACACCATATATTTT
CDR3: CACHRTGGSGNTIYF

J: TRBJ2-5
size: -
V: TRBV11-2
D: -
DNA: TGTGCCAGCAGCTCAAACCCTGATCGCGGTAGTACCCAGTACTTC
CDR3: CASSSNPDRGSTQYF

J: TRBJ1-3
size: -
V: TRBV10-3
D: -
DNA: TGTGCCATCCGGACCCCGAGTTCTGGAAACACCATATATTTT
CDR3: CAIRTPSSGNTIYF